The TCR beta chain under discussion was sequenced for a study of T cells after yellow fever vaccination (dated by TCRdb to the late 2010s). For context, the study as a whole: The SMART-Seq v4 Ultra Low Input RNA kit was used to prepare libraries from fractions with low cell numbers. Blood samples were taken at several timepoints before and after primary and secondary immunization, and bulk PBMC replicates and cell subsets were isolated. Two healthy male donors, one aged 18 to 30 and one aged 30 to 40 years, made up the cohort. To follow T-cell clones before and after both primary and booster YFV17D yellow fever vaccination, bulk TCR alpha and beta repertoires underwent longitudinal sequencing.

Taken from cysteine to phenylalanine, the CDR3 has 14 residues. CDR3 DNA is the only sequence kept; it has 42 bases, read in frame from the first base. The germline V gene specifies MGHRA as CDR1 and YSYEKL as CDR2. V drops 1 base and J drops 0 bases, leaving 4 bases in between. Sequencing instrument: Illumina NovaSeq 6000. TCR cDNA was made using 5'RACE template switching, a step that added a universal primer site and unique molecular identifiers. Priming of cDNA synthesis was performed from both the TCR alpha and TCR beta constant segments. Two PCR steps were used to amplify libraries, with sample barcodes and sequencing adapters being added in the second step. Sequencing of libraries was done on Illumina HiSeq 2500 (2x100 bp) or NovaSeq (2x150 bp). The study's own analysis went as follows. Demultiplexing of reads and collapsing into UMI consensus sequences were performed with MIGEC, and V(D)J alignment was carried out with MiXCR. Clonotypes responding to the vaccine were identified with edgeR on replicate PBMC samples, with the criteria of FDR below 0.01 and a log2 fold change above 5 up to day 15. CD4 or CD8 identity was assigned to each bulk clonotype according to whether the clonotype was present at higher abundance in the sequenced CD4 repertoire or the sequenced CD8 repertoire. TCRdb applied fastp at Q25 and MiXCR to the public reads, then kept only in-frame beta chains. Each entry merges the rows of one CDR3 protein and shows their most common DNA and genes. TCRdb, not the authors, supplied the V and J calls. The sample table shows hundreds of thousands of distinct CDR3 sequences, and about 5.2% are seen once. The biggest ten clones account for approximately 3.5% of the sample.

This clonotype was picked up many times. Which antigen it targets is not known. Base qualities are missing; no much larger clone stands one base away. Interpreted using the paper, the treatment or condition label stands for: live attenuated yellow fever vaccine strain. A standard Ficoll-Paque protocol was used to isolate PBMCs from peripheral blood. Dynabeads CD4 and CD8 positive selection kits were used to isolate CD4 and CD8 T-cell fractions. RNA was extracted with TriZol from bulk PBMCs, CD4 and CD8 fractions, and dextramer-positive and dextramer-negative fractions. Study-wide findings and limitations: A small share of clonotypes was detected in both CD4 and CD8 compartments, with the overlap likely arising from convergent recombination. Most clones expanded after primary vaccination (96% of CD4 and roughly 91% of CD8) were re-detected after the booster, suggesting that broad memory maintenance occurred. Compared with the primary T-cell response, the secondary T-cell response was faster but weaker, reaching its peak on day 5 rather than on day 15. Because the study included only a couple of donors, the extent to which the findings can be generalized is limited. Computational filtering was required because FACS-sorted repertoires could contain abundant contaminating clonotypes from the bulk population.

Sequences were derived from CD4+ T cells sorted from PBMCs, sampled on the day of the yellow fever booster vaccination. In this chain, TRBV4-1 is recombined with TRBJ1-3, with no D gene named confidently. This clonotype was obtained from a young man who received the YFV17D yellow fever vaccine. This receptor carries the CDR3 CASSQGHSGNTIYF. The nucleotide sequence is given as TGCGCCAGCAGCCAAGGACACTCTGGAAACACCATATATTTT.